The 24 T cell receptor beta chains below come from one sample, sequenced in a study of vaccination and CD4 T cells after COVID-19. Researchers used the Oncomine TCR Beta short-read assay to sequence DNA from cultured CD4+ T cells. Via MiXCR, TCRdb re-called the PCR reads, giving one row per CDR3 protein. The table has roughly 28,000 distinct CDR3 sequences, about 50% seen once; the top ten hold under 30%. These receptors are not linked to any known antigen. Treatment indicated: approximately 9-day PBMC culture with coronavirus spike peptide pools or control peptides (ViraFEST assay). The sample in question was CD4+ T cells from blood, cultured in vitro, obtained before SARS-CoV-2 vaccination. The receptors derive from a human donor who received a COVID-19 vaccine.

The CDR3 nucleotides read TGTGCCAGCACCGGACTCAGGGAGAGGACTAGCGGGGGGGCCGGTCGTCCAGATACGCAGTATTTT. Residues: CASTGLRERTSGGAGRPDTQYF. The chain joins TRBV5-5 to TRBJ2-3; 15 bases line up with TRBD2. CDR1 is SGHKS, CDR2 YYEKEE, per germline (reference sequence). V trimming: 6 bases; J trimming: 4 bases; junction bases outside the gene matches: 24. There are 22 residues in the CDR3.

This clonotype occurred once. This sequence joins TRBV2 and TRBJ1-2; D is possibly TRBD1 (6 bases). V dropped 7 bases and J dropped 5 bases, with 11 bases sitting between them. The CDR3 spans 12 residues. Germline assignment: CDR1 SNHLY and CDR2 FYNNEI. In DNA, the CDR3 is TGTGCCAGCAACAGGGAGGTTTATGGCTACACCTTC. Translation gives CASNREVYGYTF.

This clonotype was detected a few times. The V and J genes are TRBV6-1 and TRBJ1-2; 8 nucleotides line up with TRBD1. The CDR3 runs 15 residues. Germline assignment: CDR1 MNHNS and CDR2 SASEGT. V gave up 2 bases and J gave up 7 bases; unmatched junction bases: 9. In DNA form, the CDR3 reads TGTGCCAGCAGTGAATATGGCCAGGGGGCCGCTGGCTACACCTTC. Encoded protein: CASSEYGQGAAGYTF.

The chain is built from TRBV19 and TRBJ2-3; tentatively, D is TRBD1 (6 bases). With 2 bases removed from V and 1 base from J, the gap between germline ends came to 13 bases. Germline values: CDR1 LNHDA, CDR2 SQIVND (reference sequence). The CDR3 runs to 16 residues. The chain's CDR3 is CASSIMTGSGTDTQYF. In nucleotides, the CDR3 is TGTGCCAGTAGTATAATGACAGGTTCCGGCACAGATACGCAGTATTTT.

V is TRBV30 and J is TRBJ1-1; 7 nucleotides line up with TRBD1. Germline V gene data show CDR1 as GTSNPN and CDR2 as SVGIG (reference sequence). J was trimmed by 3 bases and V by 4 bases; bases with no gene match: 5. The CDR3 is 13 residues long. CDR3 residues: CAWNRQGHTEAFF. CDR3 nucleotide sequence: TGTGCCTGGAACCGACAGGGTCACACTGAAGCTTTCTTT.

This chain links TRBV6-5 with TRBJ1-5; D not certain. V was pared by 2 bases and J by 1 base, with 12 bases between. Germline V gene data show CDR1 as MNHEY and CDR2 as SVGAGI. The CDR3 has 16 residues. CDR3 nucleotide sequence: TGTGCCAGCAGTTACGGCGGAGGGCAGAGCAATCAGCCCCAGCATTTT. Its translation is CASSYGGGQSNQPQHF.

This chain uses TRBV6-2 or TRBV6-3 with TRBJ1-2, with 7 nucleotides matching TRBD1. This CDR3 comprises 16 residues. Unmatched junction bases numbered 15, after V lost 6 bases and J lost 5 bases. Germline values: CDR1 MNHEY, CDR2 SVGEGT. This CDR3 is CASRHPIDRVGYGYTF. The CDR3 DNA sequence: TGTGCCAGCAGACACCCGATTGACAGGGTTGGTTATGGCTACACCTTC.

In this sample, this clonotype turned up a few times. This sequence joins TRBV21-1 and TRBJ1-5. TRBV21-1 is noted as a pseudogene. This CDR3 comprises 15 residues. CDR3 loop: CASTRHIPSNQPQHF. The CDR3 DNA reads TGTGCCAGCACCCGACATATCCCTAGCAATCAGCCCCAGCATTTT.

This sequence joins TRBV9 and TRBJ1-2; 7 bases agree with TRBD1. V was clipped by 7 bases and J by 6 bases; unmatched bases: 12. The CDR3 consists of 14 residues. CDR1 and CDR2 from the germline V gene are SGDLS and YYNGEE. The CDR3 loop is CASGRGRHSNGYTF. The CDR3 DNA follows: TGTGCCAGCGGGAGGGGGCGTCATTCCAATGGCTACACCTTC.

Regarding this clonotype: Mismatch with germline at one junction end may stem from a read error. The genes are TRBV12-3 or TRBV12-4 and TRBJ2-3, with no clear D. CDR3 length: 15 residues. CDR3 sequence: CTSSSRPGATDTQYF. In nucleotides, the CDR3 is TGTACCAGCAGTTCCCGGCCCGGAGCCACGGATACGCAGTATTTT.

Only a few counts were recorded for this clonotype. V is TRBV6-1 and J is TRBJ1-2, with TRBD1 matching 7 bases. With 4 bases clipped from V and 8 bases from J, the junction kept 4 bases outside the gene matches. The CDR3 has 12 residues. The germline CDR1 and CDR2 sequences are MNHNS and SASEGT. CDR3 nucleotide sequence: TGTGCCAGCAGTGTTCAGGGGGGAGGCTACACCTTC. This translates into CASSVQGGGYTF.

This clonotype came up once. This sequence joins TRBV19 and TRBJ1-3, with TRBD1 identical over 9 bases. The CDR3 length is 15 residues. Germline trimming cut 7 bases from V and 4 bases from J; bases unmatched to any gene: 8. Germline values: CDR1 LNHDA, CDR2 SQIVND (reference sequence). CDR3 loop: CASTQRDRAGNTIYF. CDR3 nucleotides: TGTGCCAGTACCCAAAGGGACAGGGCCGGAAACACCATATATTTT.

As to this clonotype: The germline gene is not matched at one end of the junction; a read error may be the cause. The CDR3 loop reads CASSLGTVSYEQYF. DNA for the CDR3: TGTGCCAGCAGCTTGGGGACGGTCTCCTACGAGCAGTACTTC. The chain links TRBV5-3 to TRBJ2-7; D is perhaps TRBD1 or TRBD2 (5 bases each). TRBV5-3 is flagged as an ORF with uncertain function. The CDR3 runs to 14 residues.

The chain links TRBV12-3 or TRBV12-4 to TRBJ1-1; D ambiguous. CDR3 length: 14 amino acids. V was cut by 3 bases and J by 3 bases, with 11 bases left in between. CDR3 in DNA: TGTGCCAGCAGTTTCGGGGAGGGAGACACTGAAGCTTTCTTT. The encoded protein is CASSFGEGDTEAFF.

The sample holds a few counts of this clonotype. The chain links TRBV7-8 to TRBJ2-4; no clear D gene. With 0 bases removed from V and 0 bases from J, the gap between germline ends came to 6 bases. Germline V gives CDR1 SGHVS, CDR2 FQNEAQ. CDR3 length: 15 residues. This chain's CDR3 is CASSLARIAKNIQYF. Here the CDR3 DNA reads TGTGCCAGCAGCTTAGCTAGAATAGCCAAAAACATTCAGTACTTC.

Regarding this clonotype: One junction end disagrees with the germline gene, perhaps due to a read error. The chain combines TRBV7-2 with TRBJ2-1; a weak D match, TRBD2 (6 bases). This CDR3 spans 13 amino acids. Germline CDR1 reads SGHTA; CDR2 reads FQGNSA. The CDR3 nucleotides are TGTGTCAGCAGTCGGGACTCGTACAATGAGCAGTTCTTC. Protein: CVSSRDSYNEQFF.

The gene calls are TRBV18 and TRBJ1-1; no reliable D call. Germline CDR1 is KGHSH and CDR2 is LQKENI. Trimming cost V 4 bases and J 2 bases, with 14 bases left between them. The CDR3 length is 15 residues. CDR3 region: CASSRRSRLNTEAFF. The CDR3 DNA is TGTGCCAGCTCACGGCGGAGCAGGCTTAACACTGAAGCTTTCTTT.

The rearrangement joins TRBV7-8 to TRBJ1-4; D possibly corresponds to TRBD1 (5 bases). This CDR3 has 18 amino acids. Germline CDR1 reads SGHVS; CDR2 reads FQNEAQ. V lost 8 bases, J lost 0 bases, and 22 bases lay in between. The CDR3 is CASDAWGGLSTTNEKLFF. CDR3 sequence (DNA): TGTGCCAGCGACGCTTGGGGCGGCCTCAGTACAACTAATGAAAAACTGTTTTTT.

V usage is TRBV6-1 and J usage is TRBJ2-7; D perhaps matches TRBD1 (6 bases). The ends were cut back, 5 bases at V and 0 bases at J, with 8 bases in the middle. The germline V gene has CDR1 MNHNS and CDR2 SASEGT. The CDR3 runs to 13 residues. CDR3 amino acids: CASSPGASYEQYF. CDR3 nucleotides: TGTGCCAGCAGTCCAGGGGCCTCCTACGAGCAGTACTTC.

The chain carries TRBV7-9 and TRBJ2-5, with 10 bases identical to TRBD2. The trim removed 3 bases at V and 4 bases at J, leaving 14 bases unmatched. The CDR3 is 18 residues long. Germline lookup yields CDR1 SEHNR and CDR2 FQNEAQ (reference sequence). The CDR3 sequence: CASSFLGGSGGNRETQYF. Here the CDR3 DNA reads TGTGCCAGCAGCTTCCTTGGGGGTAGCGGGGGGAACAGAGAGACCCAGTACTTC.

The rearrangement uses TRBV20-1 and TRBJ1-5, with a weak D call TRBD1 (6 bases). This CDR3 is built from 12 residues. The germline CDR1 and CDR2 sequences are DFQATT and SNEGSKA (reference sequence). The V gene lost 5 bases and the J gene lost 6 bases, with 11 bases spanning the gap. CDR3 residues: CSAGSGAQPQHF. The CDR3 DNA follows: TGCAGTGCTGGGTCAGGGGCTCAGCCCCAGCATTTT.

A word on this clonotype: Relative to the germline gene, one junction end is altered; a read error may explain this. This sequence joins TRBV6-5 and TRBJ1-1; no reliable D call. This CDR3 spans 16 amino acids. Germline assignment: CDR1 MNHEY and CDR2 SVGAGI. As DNA, the CDR3 is TGTGCCAGCAGTTACTCCCGCGCAGGAAGAAACACTGAAGCTTTATTT. It specifies CASSYSRAGRNTEALF.

The chain joins TRBV12-3 or TRBV12-4 to TRBJ1-6; 10 nucleotides align to TRBD1. The CDR3 length is 16 residues. Trimming took 3 bases from V and 7 from J; bases not matched to a gene: 6. Here the CDR3 reads CASSLGTGAGNSPLHF. The CDR3 bases are TGTGCCAGCAGTTTGGGGACAGGGGCAGGGAATTCACCCCTCCACTTT.

This rearrangement joins TRBV24-1 to TRBJ1-2, with TRBD1 matching over 10 bases. The CDR3 consists of 14 residues. From germline, CDR1 is KGHDR and CDR2 SFDVKD. With 3 bases clipped from V and 8 bases from J, the junction kept 5 bases outside the gene matches. In DNA form, the CDR3 reads TGTGCCACCAGTGATCCGGGACAGGGGAGCGGCTACACCTTC. Residues: CATSDPGQGSGYTF.